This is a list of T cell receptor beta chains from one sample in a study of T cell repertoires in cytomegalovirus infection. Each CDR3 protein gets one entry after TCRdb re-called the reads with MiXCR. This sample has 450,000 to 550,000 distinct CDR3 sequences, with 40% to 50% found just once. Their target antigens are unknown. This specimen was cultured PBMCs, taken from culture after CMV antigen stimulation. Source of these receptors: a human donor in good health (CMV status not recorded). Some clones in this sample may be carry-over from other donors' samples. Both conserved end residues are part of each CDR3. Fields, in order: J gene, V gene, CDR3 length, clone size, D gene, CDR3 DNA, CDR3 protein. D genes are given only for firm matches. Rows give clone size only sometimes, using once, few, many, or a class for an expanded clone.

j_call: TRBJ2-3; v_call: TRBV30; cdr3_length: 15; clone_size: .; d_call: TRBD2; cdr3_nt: TGTGCCTGGAGCGTGGGGCTAGCGGGAGGAGATACGCAGTATTTT; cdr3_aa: CAWSVGLAGGDTQYF
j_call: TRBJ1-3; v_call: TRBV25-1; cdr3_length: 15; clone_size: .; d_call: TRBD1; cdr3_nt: TGTGCCAGCAGTGACAACAGGGGGCTGGTGGACACCATATATTTT; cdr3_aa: CASSDNRGLVDTIYF
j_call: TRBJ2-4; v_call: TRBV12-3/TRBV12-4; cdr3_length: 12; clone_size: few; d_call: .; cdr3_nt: TGTGCCAGCAGTTTAAACCCGGGGGCGGGGTACTTC; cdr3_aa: CASSLNPGAGYF
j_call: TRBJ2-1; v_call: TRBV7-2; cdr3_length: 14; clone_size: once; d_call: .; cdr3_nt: TGTGCCAGCAGCTTAGGGGGTGGATTGAATGAGCAGTTCTTC; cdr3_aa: CASSLGGGLNEQFF
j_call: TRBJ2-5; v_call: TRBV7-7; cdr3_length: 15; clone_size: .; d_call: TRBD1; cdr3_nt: TGTGCCAGCAGCTACGGGACAGGGGGTGAAGAGACCCAGTACTTC; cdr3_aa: CASSYGTGGEETQYF
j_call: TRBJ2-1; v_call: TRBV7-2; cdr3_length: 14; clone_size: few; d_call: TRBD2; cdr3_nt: TGTGCCAGCCTAACTAGCGGGGGGGCATATGAGCAGTTCTTC; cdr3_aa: CASLTSGGAYEQFF
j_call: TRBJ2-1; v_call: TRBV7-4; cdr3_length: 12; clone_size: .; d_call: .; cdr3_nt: TGTGCCAGCAGCTTCTTCCTCACTGAGCAGTTCTTC; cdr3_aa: CASSFFLTEQFF
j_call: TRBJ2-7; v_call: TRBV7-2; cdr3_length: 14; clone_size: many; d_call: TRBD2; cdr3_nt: TGTGCCAGCAGCTTAGTTGCGGGAGAAGGCGAGCAGTACTTC; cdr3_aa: CASSLVAGEGEQYF
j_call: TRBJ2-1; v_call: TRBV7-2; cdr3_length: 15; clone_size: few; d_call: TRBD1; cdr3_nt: TGTGCCAGCACCTTTAGGACAGGGGCTTCGATTGAGCAGTTCTTC; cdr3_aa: CASTFRTGASIEQFF
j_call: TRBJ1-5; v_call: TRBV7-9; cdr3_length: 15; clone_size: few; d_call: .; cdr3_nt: TGTGCCAGCAGCTTAGACGGAGGTAGCAATCAGCCCCAGCATTTT; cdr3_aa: CASSLDGGSNQPQHF
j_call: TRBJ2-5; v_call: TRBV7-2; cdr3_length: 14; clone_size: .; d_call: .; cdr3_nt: TGTGCCAGCAGCTTACTAAGTGCAAGGGAGACCCAGTACTTC; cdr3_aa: CASSLLSARETQYF
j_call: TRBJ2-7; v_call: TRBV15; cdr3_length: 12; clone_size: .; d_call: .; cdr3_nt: TGTGCCACCAGCAGAGCCCCCCCTGCGCAGTACTTC; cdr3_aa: CATSRAPPAQYF